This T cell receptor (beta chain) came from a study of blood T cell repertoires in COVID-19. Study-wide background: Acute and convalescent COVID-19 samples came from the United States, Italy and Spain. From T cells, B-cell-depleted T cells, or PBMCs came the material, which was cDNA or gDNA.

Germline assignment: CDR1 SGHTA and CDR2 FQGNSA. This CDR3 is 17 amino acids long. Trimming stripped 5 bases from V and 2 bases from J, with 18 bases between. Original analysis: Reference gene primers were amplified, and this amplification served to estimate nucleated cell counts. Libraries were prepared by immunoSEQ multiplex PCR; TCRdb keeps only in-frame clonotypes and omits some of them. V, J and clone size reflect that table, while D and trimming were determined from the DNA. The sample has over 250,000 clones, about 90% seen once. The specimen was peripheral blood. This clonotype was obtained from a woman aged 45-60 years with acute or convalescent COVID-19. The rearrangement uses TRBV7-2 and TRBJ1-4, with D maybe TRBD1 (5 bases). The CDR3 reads CASSATPGRRTNEKLFF. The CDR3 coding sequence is TGTGCCAGCAGCGCTACCCCAGGGAGGAGGACTAATGAAAAACTGTTTTTT.